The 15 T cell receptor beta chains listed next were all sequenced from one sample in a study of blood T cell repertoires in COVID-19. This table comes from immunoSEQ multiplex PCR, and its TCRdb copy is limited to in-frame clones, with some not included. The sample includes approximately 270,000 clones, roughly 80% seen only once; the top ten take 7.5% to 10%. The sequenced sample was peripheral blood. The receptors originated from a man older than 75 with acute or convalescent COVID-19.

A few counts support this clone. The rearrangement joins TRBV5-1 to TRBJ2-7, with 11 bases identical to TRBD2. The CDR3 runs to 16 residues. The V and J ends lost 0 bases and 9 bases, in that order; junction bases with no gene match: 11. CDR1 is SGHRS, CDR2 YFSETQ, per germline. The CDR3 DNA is TGCGCCAGCAGCTTGGGGAGGCTAGCGGGAGGTTCCCCGCAGTACTTC. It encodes CASSLGRLAGGSPQYF.

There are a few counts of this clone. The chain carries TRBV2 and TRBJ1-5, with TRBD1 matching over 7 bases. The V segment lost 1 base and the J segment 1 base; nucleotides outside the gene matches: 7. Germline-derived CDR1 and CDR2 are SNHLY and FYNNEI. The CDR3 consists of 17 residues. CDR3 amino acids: CASSEVMGTASNQPQHF. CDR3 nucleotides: TGTGCCAGCAGTGAAGTCATGGGGACAGCAAGCAATCAGCCCCAGCATTTT. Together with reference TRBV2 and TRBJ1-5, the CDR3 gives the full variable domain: EPEVTQTPSHQVTQMGQEVILRCVPISNHLYFYWYRQILGQKVEFLVSFYNNEISEKSEIFDDQFSVERPDGSNFTLKIRSTKLEDSAMYFCASSEVMGTASNQPQHFGDGTRLSIL.

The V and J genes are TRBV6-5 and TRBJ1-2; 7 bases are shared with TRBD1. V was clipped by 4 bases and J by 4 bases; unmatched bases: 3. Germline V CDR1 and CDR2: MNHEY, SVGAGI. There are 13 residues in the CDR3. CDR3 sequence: CASSWTGLYGYTF. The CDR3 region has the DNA TGTGCCAGCAGTTGGACAGGCCTCTATGGCTACACCTTC.

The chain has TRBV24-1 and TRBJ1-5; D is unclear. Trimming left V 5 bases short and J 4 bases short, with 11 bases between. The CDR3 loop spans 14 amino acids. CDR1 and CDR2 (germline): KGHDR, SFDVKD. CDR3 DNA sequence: TGTGCCACCAGTGCGGGGATGGGGAATCAGCCCCAGCATTTT. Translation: CATSAGMGNQPQHF.

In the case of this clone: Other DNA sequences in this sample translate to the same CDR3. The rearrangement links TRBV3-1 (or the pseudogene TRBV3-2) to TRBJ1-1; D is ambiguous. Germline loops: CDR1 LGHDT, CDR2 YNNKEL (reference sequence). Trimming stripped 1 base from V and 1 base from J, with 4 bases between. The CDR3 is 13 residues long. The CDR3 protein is CASSQASNTEAFF. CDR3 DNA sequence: TGTGCCAGCAGCCAAGCGTCGAACACTGAAGCTTTCTTT.

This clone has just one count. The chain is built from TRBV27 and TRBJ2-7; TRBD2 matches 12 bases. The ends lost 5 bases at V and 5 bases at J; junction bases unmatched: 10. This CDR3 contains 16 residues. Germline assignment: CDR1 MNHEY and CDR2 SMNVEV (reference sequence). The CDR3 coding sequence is TGTGCCAGCAGTACAACTAGCGGGAGGAGCTTGAACGAGCAGTACTTC. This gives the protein CASSTTSGRSLNEQYF.

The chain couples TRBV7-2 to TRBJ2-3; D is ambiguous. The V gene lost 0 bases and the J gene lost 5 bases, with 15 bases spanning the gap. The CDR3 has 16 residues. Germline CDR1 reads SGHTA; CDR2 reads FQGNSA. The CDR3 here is CASSLAEARVRDTQYF. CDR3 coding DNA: TGTGCCAGCAGCTTAGCTGAGGCTAGAGTTCGAGATACGCAGTATTTT.

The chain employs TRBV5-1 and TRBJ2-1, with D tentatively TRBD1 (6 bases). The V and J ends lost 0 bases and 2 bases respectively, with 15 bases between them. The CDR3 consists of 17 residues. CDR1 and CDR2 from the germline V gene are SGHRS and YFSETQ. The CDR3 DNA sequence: TGCGCCAGCAGCTTGGCGCCAGGGGTAATGCCCTACAATGAGCAGTTCTTC. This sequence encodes CASSLAPGVMPYNEQFF.

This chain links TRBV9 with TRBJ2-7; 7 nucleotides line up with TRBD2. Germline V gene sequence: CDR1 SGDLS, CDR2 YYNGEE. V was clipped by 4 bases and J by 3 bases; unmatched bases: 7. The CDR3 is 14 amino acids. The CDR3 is CASSFGEGLYEQYF. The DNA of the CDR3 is TGTGCCAGCAGCTTTGGGGAGGGTCTCTACGAGCAGTACTTC.

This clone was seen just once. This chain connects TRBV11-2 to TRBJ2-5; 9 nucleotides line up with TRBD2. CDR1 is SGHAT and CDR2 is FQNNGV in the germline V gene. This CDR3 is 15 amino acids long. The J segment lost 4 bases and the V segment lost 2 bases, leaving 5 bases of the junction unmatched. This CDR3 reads CASSLRGRAIETQYF. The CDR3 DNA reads TGTGCCAGCAGCTTACGCGGGAGGGCCATAGAGACCCAGTACTTC.

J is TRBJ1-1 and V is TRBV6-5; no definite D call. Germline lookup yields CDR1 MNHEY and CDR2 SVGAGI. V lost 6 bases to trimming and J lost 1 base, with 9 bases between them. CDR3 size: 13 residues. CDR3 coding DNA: TGTGCCAGCAGCTATCGTCCGAACACTGAAGCTTTCTTT. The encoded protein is CASSYRPNTEAFF.

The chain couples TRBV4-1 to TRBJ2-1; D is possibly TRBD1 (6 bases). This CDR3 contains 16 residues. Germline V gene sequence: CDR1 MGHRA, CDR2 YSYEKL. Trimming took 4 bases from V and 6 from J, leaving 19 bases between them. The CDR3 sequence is CASSRTEGVRANEQFF. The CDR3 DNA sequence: TGCGCCAGCAGCCGAACCGAGGGGGTGCGGGCCAATGAGCAGTTCTTC.

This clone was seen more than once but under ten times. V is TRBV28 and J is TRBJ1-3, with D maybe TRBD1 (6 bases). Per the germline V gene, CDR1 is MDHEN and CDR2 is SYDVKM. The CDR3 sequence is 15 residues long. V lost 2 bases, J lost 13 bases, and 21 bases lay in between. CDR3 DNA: TGTGCCAGCAGTTTAAACAGGGACCCTCTGAGGAGGATATATTTT. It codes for CASSLNRDPLRRIYF.

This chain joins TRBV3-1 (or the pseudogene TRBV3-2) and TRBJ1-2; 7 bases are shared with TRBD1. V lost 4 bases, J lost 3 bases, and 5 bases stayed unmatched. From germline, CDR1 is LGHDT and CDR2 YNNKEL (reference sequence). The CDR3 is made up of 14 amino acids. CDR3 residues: CASSPKQGYYGYTF. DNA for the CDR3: TGTGCCAGCAGCCCGAAACAGGGGTACTATGGCTACACCTTC.

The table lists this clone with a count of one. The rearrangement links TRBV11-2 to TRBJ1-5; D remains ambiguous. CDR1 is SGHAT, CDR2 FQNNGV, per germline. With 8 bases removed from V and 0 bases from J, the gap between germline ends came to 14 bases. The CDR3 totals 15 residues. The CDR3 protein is CASGSGVYSNQPQHF. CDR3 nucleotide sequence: TGTGCCAGCGGCTCAGGTGTTTATAGCAATCAGCCCCAGCATTTT.